The T cell receptor beta chain under discussion was sequenced for a study of T cells in Graves' hyperthyroidism and ophthalmopathy. Germline assignment: CDR1 SGHAT and CDR2 FQNNGV. The CDR3 has 14 amino acids. V was clipped by 1 base and J by 8 bases, with 14 bases between them. RNA transcripts provided the source from which TCR beta CDR3 regions were amplified. HTBI primers drove first-round RT-PCR of the TCR CDR3. TCRdb fed the multiplex PCR reads into MiXCR, producing one record per CDR3 protein. The sample records 360,000 or so distinct CDR3 sequences, 19% being singletons. The study defined stable Graves' hyperthyroidism as no ophthalmopathy progression within 18 months. 10 ml fresh peripheral blood yielded the PBMCs.

Sequenced input: blood. The chain couples TRBV11-2 to TRBJ1-2, with D uncertain. The sequence was obtained from a woman between 18 and 30 years old with Graves' hyperthyroidism. In DNA form, the CDR3 reads TGTGCCAGCAGCTTAGTTGTGCTCCCTCAGGGCTACACCTTC. Its translation: CASSLVVLPQGYTF.